The present T cell receptor beta chain was sequenced within a study of T cells expressing NK-cell markers. Turning to the study itself: Sequencing of TCR beta repertoires drew on sorted CD3+CD56+NKG2C+, CD3+CD56+NKG2C- and CD3+CD56-NKG2C+ T cells. Study results and limitations: In several donors, dominant clonotypes made up 28.3-60.1% of CD3+CD56-NKG2C+ cells.

For each CDR3 protein, TCRdb gives one entry from its re-call of the 5' RACE reads, without DNA. The sample totals around 180,000 distinct CDR3 sequences. A remark on this clonotype: What it binds is not known.

Material for sequencing was blood T cells: a sorted CD56 or NKG2C T cell subset, CD4+ or CD8+ T cells, or bulk PBMC T cells (not recorded which). The sequence was obtained from a man between 18 and 69 years old in good health.

This CDR3 reads CASSILAGWSTGELFF. This chain connects TRBV7-8 to TRBJ2-2; TCRdb's assignment of TRBD2 cannot be checked, as there is no DNA. This CDR3 contains 16 residues. CDR1 is SGHVS and CDR2 is FQNEAQ in the germline V gene. Combining the CDR3 with reference TRBV7-8 and TRBJ2-2 gives the whole variable domain GAGVSQSPRYKVAKRGQDVALRCDPISGHVSLFWYQQALGQGPEFLTYFQNEAQLDKSGLPSDRFFAERPEGSVSTLKIQRTQQEDSAVYLCASSILAGWSTGELFFGEGSRLTVL.